The clone carrying this T cell receptor beta chain was found once. What it binds is unknown. The sample belongs to a study of TIL therapy for anti-PD-1-resistant metastatic lung cancer. Looking at the study overall: Patients had a median age of approximately 50 years (range about 35-85). Whole-study results and caveats: TIL cultures after expansion showed higher clonality and lower diversity than baseline tumor (median about 6% vs 30%).

Sequencing used immunoSEQ v3. Using immunoSEQ multiplex PCR, the repertoire was profiled, and TCRdb retains in-frame clones only, with some absent. The sample includes some 10,000 clones, over 60% of them seen just once. Documented time point: pre-treatment sample, taken before nivolumab and TIL therapy. Most excised metastases sampled were pleural nodules or supraclavicular lymph nodes. This CDR3 contains 16 residues. Trimming took 5 bases from V and 2 from J, leaving 18 bases between them. Germline CDR1 is MNHNY and CDR2 is SVGAGI (reference sequence). The chain joins TRBV6-6 to TRBJ1-1, with D uncertain. The sequence came from a person aged 25-85 years with non-small cell lung cancer. This sample comprised tumor tissue, obtained at baseline. The CDR3 bases are TGTGCCAGCAGTCCCGGACCGGCAGCCCCTAACACTGAAGCTTTCTTT. Protein product: CASSPGPAAPNTEAFF.